This T cell receptor (beta chain) originates from a study of breast tumors, draining lymph nodes, adjacent tissues. Study results and limitations: Findings are consistent with lymph node origin and intratumoral expansion of most tumor T cells. Data only fit, rather than demonstrated, lymph node origin of most tumor T cells. Tumor repertoires ranked between lymph nodes and nontumor tissue in diversity, with V and J gene preferences. Luminal-like breast cancer showed significantly higher tumor–nontumor repertoire similarity than basal-like.

Breast cancer patients provided tissue from their axillary draining lymph nodes. With respect to this clonotype: What it binds is unknown.

CDR1 and CDR2 from the germline V gene are SGHAT and FQNNGV. V was pared by 4 bases and J by 7 bases, with 20 bases between. The CDR3 spans 17 residues. TCRdb called the multiplex PCR reads again in MiXCR, with one record for every CDR3 protein. The repertoire includes 190,000 or so distinct CDR3 sequences, approximately 31% of them detected once, and about 4.3% sits in the top ten. Material for sequencing was axillary lymph node tissue. V usage is TRBV11-2 and J usage is TRBJ1-6; D is undetermined. The receptor comes from a female donor with breast cancer. Some clones in this sample may be carry-over from other donors' samples. The CDR3 here is CASSSSTSKGGNSPLHF. CDR3 nucleotide sequence: TGTGCCAGCAGCTCGTCGACTAGCAAGGGAGGCAATTCACCCCTCCACTTT. The whole variable domain, remainder taken from reference TRBV11-2 and TRBJ1-6, is EAGVAQSPRYKIIEKRQSVAFWCNPISGHATLYWYQQILGQGPKLLIQFQNNGVVDDSQLPKDRFSAERLKGVDSTLKIQPAKLEDSAVYLCASSSSTSKGGNSPLHFGNGTRLTVT.